The sequence of this T cell receptor beta chain was determined in a study of a mutant IDH1 vaccine in newly diagnosed glioma. TCRdb's table, derived via immunoSEQ multiplex PCR, lists solely in-frame clones and lacks some. The table includes around 32,000 clones, roughly 80% detected once. As to time point: week 35, safety follow-up. Each vaccine dose was 300 ug of mutant IDH1 20-mer peptide, with topical imiquimod. About this clone: Its target is unknown.

Germline V gene data show CDR1 as ENHRY and CDR2 as SYGVKD. Trimming took 0 bases from V and 2 from J, leaving 13 bases between them. The CDR3 extends over 16 amino acids. The genes are TRBV10-3 and TRBJ1-1; D is possibly TRBD1 (5 bases). Sequences were derived from PBMCs, sampled from a glioma patient whose treatment included an IDH1 peptide vaccine. The TCR was taken from a woman between 18 and 29 years old with glioma. In nucleotides, the CDR3 is TGTGCCATCAGTGAGTCGAAGTCTGGGACCAACACTGAAGCTTTCTTT. This translates into CAISESKSGTNTEAFF.